The T cell receptor (beta chain) described here comes from a study of cytomegalovirus exposure and HLA in healthy donors. At the level of the study: As an earlier analysis found, some 180 million T cells yielded 95 million to 130 million unique TCR beta sequences. Study-level points and caveats: Prior analysis indicated that the majority of TCR beta V segments exhibited productivity approximately 87% or approximately 30% of the time. In a later analysis, TCR beta V- and J-gene trimming was associated with a missense DCLRE1C variant.

V gave up 1 base and J gave up 4 bases, with 14 bases separating them. The CDR3 is 14 residues long. Germline CDR1 reads SQVTM; CDR2 reads ANQGSEA. About this clone: The target antigen is unknown.

With 60 Vbeta and 13 Jbeta primers, the PCR was carried out. Assay used: immunoSEQ multiplex PCR; TCRdb lists only in-frame clones, some missing. Among some 180,000 clones listed, approximately 79% were seen once. Sequenced material: PBMCs. This TCR was sampled from a woman in her 30s in good health and CMV-seropositive. The chain is built from TRBV29-1 and TRBJ2-7; possible D gene TRBD1, 6 bases. CDR3 nucleotides: TGCAGCGTTGAAGGTCTAGGGGGAGATTACGAGCAGTACTTC. Its translation is CSVEGLGGDYEQYF.